This T cell receptor (beta chain) was obtained from a study of cytomegalovirus exposure and HLA in healthy donors. Overall study results and limits: Earlier findings revealed that most TCR beta V segments proved productive either about 87% or about 30% of the time.

The V gene lost 2 bases and the J gene lost 1 base, with 7 bases spanning the gap. Germline V CDR1 and CDR2: LNHDA, SQIVND (reference sequence). This CDR3 comprises 14 residues. Amplification used 60 Vbeta primers and 13 Jbeta primers. Using immunoSEQ multiplex PCR, the repertoire was profiled, and TCRdb retains in-frame clones only, with some absent. The sample lists around 150,000 clones, 71% occurring once. The table lists this clone with a few counts. Its antigen remains unidentified. The sample comprised PBMCs. The receptor was derived from a woman in her thirties in good health and CMV-seronegative. This chain connects TRBV19 to TRBJ2-3; tentatively, D is TRBD1 (5 bases). DNA of the CDR3: TGTGCCAGTAGTATAAGGGGCGGCACAGATACGCAGTATTTT. Translated: CASSIRGGTDTQYF.